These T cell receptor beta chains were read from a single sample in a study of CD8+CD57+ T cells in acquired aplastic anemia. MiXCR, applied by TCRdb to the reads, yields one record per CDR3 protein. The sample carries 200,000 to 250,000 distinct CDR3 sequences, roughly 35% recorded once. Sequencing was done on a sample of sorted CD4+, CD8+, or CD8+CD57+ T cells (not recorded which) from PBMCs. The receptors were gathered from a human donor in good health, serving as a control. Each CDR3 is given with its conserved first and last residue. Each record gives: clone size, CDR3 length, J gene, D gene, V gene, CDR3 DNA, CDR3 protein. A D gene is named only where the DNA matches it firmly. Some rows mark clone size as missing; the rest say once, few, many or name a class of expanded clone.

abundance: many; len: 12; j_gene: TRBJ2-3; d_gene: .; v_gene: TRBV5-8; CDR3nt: TGTGCCAGCAGCGTAAACACAGATACGCAGTATTTT; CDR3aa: CASSVNTDTQYF
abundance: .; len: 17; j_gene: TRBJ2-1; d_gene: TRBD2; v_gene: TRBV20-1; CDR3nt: TGCAGTGCTAGAGATCTGGCGTCGCGGGAGGGGTACAATGAGCAGTTCTTC; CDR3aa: CSARDLASREGYNEQFF
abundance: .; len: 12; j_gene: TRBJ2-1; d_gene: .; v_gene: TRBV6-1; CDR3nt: TGTGCCAGCAGTGAAGCGGCTTATGAGCAGTTCTTC; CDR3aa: CASSEAAYEQFF
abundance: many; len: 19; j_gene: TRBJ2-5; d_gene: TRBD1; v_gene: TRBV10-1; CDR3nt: TGCGCCATGATCGGTTTGGGGACAGGGGTGAGTAGGGGCCAAGAGACCCAGTACTTC; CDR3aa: CAMIGLGTGVSRGQETQYF
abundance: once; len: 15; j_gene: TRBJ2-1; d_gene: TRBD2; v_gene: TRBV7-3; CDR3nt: TGTGCCAGCAACTTAAGGGCGGGAGCCTACAATGAGCAGTTCTTC; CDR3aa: CASNLRAGAYNEQFF
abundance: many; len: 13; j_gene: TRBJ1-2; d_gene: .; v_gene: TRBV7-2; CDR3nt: TGTGCCAGCAGCTCTCACACGAACTATGGCTACACCTTC; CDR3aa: CASSSHTNYGYTF
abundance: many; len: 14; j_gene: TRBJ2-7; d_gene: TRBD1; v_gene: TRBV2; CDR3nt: TGTGCCAGCCTTAGGGACAGGGGTATACACGAGCAGTACTTC; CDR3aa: CASLRDRGIHEQYF
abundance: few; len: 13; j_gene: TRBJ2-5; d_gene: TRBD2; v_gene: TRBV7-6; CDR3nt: TGTGCCAGCAGCTTTGGGGGGGGGGAGACCCAGTACTTC; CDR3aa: CASSFGGGETQYF
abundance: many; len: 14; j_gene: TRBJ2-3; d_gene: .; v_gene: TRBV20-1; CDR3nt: TGCAGTGCTAGCGATGGGGCTAGCACAGATACGCAGTATTTT; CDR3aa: CSASDGASTDTQYF
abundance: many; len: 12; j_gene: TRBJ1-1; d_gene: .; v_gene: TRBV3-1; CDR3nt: TGTGCCAGCAGCAAAATGAACACTGAAGCTTTCTTT; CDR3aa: CASSKMNTEAFF
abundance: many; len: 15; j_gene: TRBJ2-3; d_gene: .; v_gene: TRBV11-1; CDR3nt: TGTGCCAGCAGCTTAGCGCTGGGGGGCACAGATACGCAGTATTTT; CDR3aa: CASSLALGGTDTQYF